This TCR beta chain appears in the sequencing data of a study of shared clonotypes between healthy human individuals. The CDR3 extends over 15 amino acids. The V gene end was trimmed by 3 bases and the J gene end by 1 base; junction bases not matched to a gene: 4. Germline CDR1 and CDR2: SGHAT and FQNNGV. This table comes from immunoSEQ multiplex PCR, and its TCRdb copy is limited to in-frame clones, with some not included. The sample has 2,500,000 or so clones; about 90% are singletons. V usage is TRBV11-2 and J usage is TRBJ2-7, with 9 bases matching TRBD1. This clonotype was sampled from a man between 18 and 35 years old in good health. Some clones in this sample may be carry-over from other donors' samples. Sequenced material: naive CD4+ T cells from PBMCs. Subset described: CD45RA+ positively selected. The chain's CDR3 is CASSLDRGESYEQYF. As DNA, the CDR3 is TGTGCCAGCAGCTTGGACAGGGGTGAGTCCTACGAGCAGTACTTC. The complete variable domain, with remaining parts taken from reference TRBV11-2 and TRBJ2-7, reads EAGVAQSPRYKIIEKRQSVAFWCNPISGHATLYWYQQILGQGPKLLIQFQNNGVVDDSQLPKDRFSAERLKGVDSTLKIQPAKLEDSAVYLCASSLDRGESYEQYFGPGTRLTVT.